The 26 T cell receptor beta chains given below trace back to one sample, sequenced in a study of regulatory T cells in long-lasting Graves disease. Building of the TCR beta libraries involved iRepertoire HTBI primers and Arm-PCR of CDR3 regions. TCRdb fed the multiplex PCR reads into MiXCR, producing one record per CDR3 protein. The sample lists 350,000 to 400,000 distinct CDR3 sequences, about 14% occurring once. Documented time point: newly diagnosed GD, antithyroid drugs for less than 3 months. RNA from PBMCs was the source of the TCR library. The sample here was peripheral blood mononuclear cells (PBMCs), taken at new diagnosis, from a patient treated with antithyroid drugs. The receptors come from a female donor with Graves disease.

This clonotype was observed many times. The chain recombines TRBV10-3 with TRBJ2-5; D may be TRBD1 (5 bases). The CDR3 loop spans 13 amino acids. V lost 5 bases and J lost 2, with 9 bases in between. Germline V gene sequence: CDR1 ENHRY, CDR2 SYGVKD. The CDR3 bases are TGTGCCATCAGTCTCGACAGTCAAGAGACCCAGTACTTC. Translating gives CAISLDSQETQYF.

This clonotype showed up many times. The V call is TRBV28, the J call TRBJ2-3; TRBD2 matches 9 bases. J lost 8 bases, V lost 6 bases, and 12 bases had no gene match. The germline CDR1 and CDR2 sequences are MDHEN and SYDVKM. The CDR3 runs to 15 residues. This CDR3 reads CASRGVAGAPGTQYF. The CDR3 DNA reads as TGTGCCAGCAGAGGGGTAGCGGGAGCGCCGGGTACGCAGTATTTT.

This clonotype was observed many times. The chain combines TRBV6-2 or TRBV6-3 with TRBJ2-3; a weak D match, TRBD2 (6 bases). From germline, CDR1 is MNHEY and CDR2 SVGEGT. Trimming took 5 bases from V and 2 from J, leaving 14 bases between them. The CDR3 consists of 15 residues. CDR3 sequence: CASSGTGTYTDTQYF. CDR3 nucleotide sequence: TGTGCCAGCAGTGGGACCGGGACTTACACAGATACGCAGTATTTT.

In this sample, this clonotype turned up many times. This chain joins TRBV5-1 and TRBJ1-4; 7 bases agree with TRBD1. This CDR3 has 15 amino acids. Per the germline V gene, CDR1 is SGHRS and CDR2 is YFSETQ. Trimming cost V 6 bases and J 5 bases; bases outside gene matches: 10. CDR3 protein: CASTLKDRANEKLFF. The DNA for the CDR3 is TGCGCCAGCACCCTAAAAGACAGGGCCAATGAAAAACTGTTTTTT.

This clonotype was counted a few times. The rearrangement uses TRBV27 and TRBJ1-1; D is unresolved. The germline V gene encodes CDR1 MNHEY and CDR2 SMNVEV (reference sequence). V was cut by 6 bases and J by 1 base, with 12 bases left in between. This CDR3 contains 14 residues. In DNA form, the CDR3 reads TGTGCCAGCAGGGTGGCGGGCGAGAACACTGAAGCTTTCTTT. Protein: CASRVAGENTEAFF.

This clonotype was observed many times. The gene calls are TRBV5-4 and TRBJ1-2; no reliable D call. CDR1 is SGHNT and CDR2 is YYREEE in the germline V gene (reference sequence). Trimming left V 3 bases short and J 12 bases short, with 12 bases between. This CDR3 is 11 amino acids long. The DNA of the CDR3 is TGTGCCAGCAGCTCACCCGGGTCAGACACCTTC. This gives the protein CASSSPGSDTF.

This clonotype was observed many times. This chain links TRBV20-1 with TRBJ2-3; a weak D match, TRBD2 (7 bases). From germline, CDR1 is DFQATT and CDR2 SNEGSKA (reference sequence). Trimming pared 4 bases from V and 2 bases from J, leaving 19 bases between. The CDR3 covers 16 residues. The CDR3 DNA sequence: TGCAGTGCTACCGCTTTTGCGGGGGCGAACACAGATACGCAGTATTTT. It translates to CSATAFAGANTDTQYF.

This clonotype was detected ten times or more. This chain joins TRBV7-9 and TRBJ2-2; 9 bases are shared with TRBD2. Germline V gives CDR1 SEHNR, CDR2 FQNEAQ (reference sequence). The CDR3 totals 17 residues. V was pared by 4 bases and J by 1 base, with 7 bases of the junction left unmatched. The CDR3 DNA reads TGTGCCAGCAGCTCTTATGCTAGCGGGGAGAACACCGGGGAGCTGTTTTTT. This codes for CASSSYASGENTGELFF.

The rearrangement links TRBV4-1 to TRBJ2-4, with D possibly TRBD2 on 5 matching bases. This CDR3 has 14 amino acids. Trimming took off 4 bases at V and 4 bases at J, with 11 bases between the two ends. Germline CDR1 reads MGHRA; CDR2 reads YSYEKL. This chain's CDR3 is CASSPGIRKNIQYF. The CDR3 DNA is TGCGCCAGCAGCCCGGGAATCCGAAAAAACATTCAGTACTTC.

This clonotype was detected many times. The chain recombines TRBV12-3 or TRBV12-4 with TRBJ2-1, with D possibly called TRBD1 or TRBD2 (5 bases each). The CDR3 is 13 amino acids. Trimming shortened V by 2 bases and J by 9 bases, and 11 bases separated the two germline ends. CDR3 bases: TGTGCCAGCAGTTTAACCCGGGGCGGTGAGCAGTTCTTC. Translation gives CASSLTRGGEQFF.

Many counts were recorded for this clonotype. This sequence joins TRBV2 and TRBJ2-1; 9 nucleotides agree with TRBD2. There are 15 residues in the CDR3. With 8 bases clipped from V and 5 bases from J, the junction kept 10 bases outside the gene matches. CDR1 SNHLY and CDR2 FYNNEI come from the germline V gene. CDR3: CASPPVAGVNNEQFF. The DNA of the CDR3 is TGTGCCAGCCCCCCCGTAGCGGGAGTGAACAATGAGCAGTTCTTC.

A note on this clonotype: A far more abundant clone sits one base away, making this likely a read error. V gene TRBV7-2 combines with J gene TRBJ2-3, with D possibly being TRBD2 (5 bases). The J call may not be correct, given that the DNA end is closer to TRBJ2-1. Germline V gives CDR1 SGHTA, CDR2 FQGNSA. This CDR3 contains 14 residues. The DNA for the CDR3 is TGTGCCAGCAGCCCCAATAGGCGGGCGCGTGAGCAGTTCTTC. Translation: CASSPNRRAREQFF.

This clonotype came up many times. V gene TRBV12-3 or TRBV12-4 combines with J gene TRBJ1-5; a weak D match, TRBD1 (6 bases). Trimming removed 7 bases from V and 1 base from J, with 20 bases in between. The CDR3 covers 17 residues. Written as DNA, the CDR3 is TGTGCCAGCATCCAGTCACAGGGCCTGTCGAGCAATCAGCCCCAGCATTTT. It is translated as CASIQSQGLSSNQPQHF.

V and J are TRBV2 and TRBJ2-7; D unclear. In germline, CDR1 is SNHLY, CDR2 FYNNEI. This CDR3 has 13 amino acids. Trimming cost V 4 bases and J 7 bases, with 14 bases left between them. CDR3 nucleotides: TGTGCCAGCAGTGGGAACGGTACCTTGGAGCAGTACTTC. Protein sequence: CASSGNGTLEQYF.

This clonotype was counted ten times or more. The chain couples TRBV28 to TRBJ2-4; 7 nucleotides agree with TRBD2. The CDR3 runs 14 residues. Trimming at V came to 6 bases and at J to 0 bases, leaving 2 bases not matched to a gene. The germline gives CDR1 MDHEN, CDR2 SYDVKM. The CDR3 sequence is CASSWGGAKNIQYF. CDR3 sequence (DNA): TGTGCCAGCAGCTGGGGGGGAGCCAAAAACATTCAGTACTTC.

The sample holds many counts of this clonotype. The CDR3 DNA follows: TGTGCCAGCAGTGAATCCTGGGGGGCATACACCGGGGAGCTGTTTTTT. This encodes CASSESWGAYTGELFF. The V call is TRBV2, the J call TRBJ2-2; D assignment may be TRBD1 or TRBD2 (6 bases each). Germline CDR1 is SNHLY and CDR2 is FYNNEI. Trimming took 2 bases from V and 3 from J, leaving 13 bases between them. CDR3 length: 16 amino acids.

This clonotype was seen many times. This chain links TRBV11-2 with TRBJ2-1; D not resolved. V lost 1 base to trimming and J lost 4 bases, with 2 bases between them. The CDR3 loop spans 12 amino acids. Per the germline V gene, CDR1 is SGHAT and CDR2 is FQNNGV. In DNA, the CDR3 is TGTGCCAGCAGCTTAGGTTACAATGAGCAGTTCTTC. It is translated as CASSLGYNEQFF.

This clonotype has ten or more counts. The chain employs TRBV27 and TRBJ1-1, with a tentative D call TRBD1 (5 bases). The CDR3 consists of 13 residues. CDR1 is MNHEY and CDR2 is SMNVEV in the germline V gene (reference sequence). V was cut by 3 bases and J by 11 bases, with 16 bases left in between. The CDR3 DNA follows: TGTGCCAGCAGTTTTAAAGGAGGGGTACCTGCTTTCTTT. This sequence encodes CASSFKGGVPAFF.

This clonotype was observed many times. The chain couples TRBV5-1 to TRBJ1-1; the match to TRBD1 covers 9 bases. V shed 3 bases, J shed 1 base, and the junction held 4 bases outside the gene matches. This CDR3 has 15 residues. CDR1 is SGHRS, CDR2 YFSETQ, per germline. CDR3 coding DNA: TGCGCCAGCAGCTCGACAGGGGGATCGAACACTGAAGCTTTCTTT. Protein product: CASSSTGGSNTEAFF.

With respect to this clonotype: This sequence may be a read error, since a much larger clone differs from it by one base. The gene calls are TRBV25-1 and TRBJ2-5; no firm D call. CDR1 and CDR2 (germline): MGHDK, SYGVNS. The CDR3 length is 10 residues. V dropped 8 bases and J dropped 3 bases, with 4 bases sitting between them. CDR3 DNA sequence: TGTGCCAGCGGGGAAGAGACCCAGTACTTC. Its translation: CASGEETQYF.

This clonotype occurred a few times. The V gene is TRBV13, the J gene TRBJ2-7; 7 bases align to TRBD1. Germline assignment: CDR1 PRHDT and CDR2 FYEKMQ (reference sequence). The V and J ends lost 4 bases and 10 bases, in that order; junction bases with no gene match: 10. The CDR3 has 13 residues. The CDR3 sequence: CASSSTSTGRQYF. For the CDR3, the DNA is TGTGCCAGCAGCTCAACATCGACAGGGCGCCAGTACTTC.

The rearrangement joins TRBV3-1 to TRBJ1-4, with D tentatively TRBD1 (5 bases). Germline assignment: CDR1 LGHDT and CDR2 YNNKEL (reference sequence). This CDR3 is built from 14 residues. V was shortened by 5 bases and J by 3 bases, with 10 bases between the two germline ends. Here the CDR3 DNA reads TGTGCCAGCAGCGAAGGGGCCTCTAATGAAAAACTGTTTTTT. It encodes CASSEGASNEKLFF.

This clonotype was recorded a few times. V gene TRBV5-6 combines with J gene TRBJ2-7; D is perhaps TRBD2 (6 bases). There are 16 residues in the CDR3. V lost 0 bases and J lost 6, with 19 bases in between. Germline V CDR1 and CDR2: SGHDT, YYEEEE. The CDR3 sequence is CASSLGVSGTVAEQYF. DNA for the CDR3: TGTGCCAGCAGCTTGGGAGTTTCGGGGACTGTTGCCGAGCAGTACTTC.

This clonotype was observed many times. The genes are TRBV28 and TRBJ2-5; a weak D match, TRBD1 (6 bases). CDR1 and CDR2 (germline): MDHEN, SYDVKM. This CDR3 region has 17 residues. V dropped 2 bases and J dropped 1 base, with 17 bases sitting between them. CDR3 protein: CASSLNSGQGIQETQYF. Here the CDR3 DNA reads TGTGCCAGCAGTTTAAATTCGGGGCAGGGGATCCAAGAGACCCAGTACTTC.

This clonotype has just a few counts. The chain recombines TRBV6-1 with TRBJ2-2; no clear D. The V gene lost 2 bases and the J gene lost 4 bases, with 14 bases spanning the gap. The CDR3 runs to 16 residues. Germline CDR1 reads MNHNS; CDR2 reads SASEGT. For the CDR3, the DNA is TGTGCCAGCAGTGAAAAGTTTAACTCCCCCACCGGGGAGCTGTTTTTT. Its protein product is CASSEKFNSPTGELFF.

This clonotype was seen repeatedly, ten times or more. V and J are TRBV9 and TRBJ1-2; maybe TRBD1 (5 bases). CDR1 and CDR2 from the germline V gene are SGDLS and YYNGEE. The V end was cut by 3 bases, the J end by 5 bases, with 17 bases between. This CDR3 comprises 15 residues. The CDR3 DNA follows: TGTGCCAGCAGCGCCCAAGCGGGGACCCAGTATGGCTACACCTTC. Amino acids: CASSAQAGTQYGYTF. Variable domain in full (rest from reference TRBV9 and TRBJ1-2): DSGVTQTPKHLITATGQRVTLRCSPRSGDLSVYWYQQSLDQGLQFLIQYYNGEERAKGNILERFSAQQFPDLHSELNLSSLELGDSALYFCASSAQAGTQYGYTFGSGTRLTVV.